A single sample gave rise to the 24 T cell receptor beta chains below, sequenced in a study of shared clonotypes between healthy human individuals. Clones were sequenced by immunoSEQ multiplex PCR, and TCRdb holds only the in-frame ones, with some missing. The sample has around 2.1 million clones; more than 85% are singletons. CD45RO negativity and positive selection for CCR7 defined naive CD8 cells, a population that excluded terminally differentiated effector memory CD45RA+ cells. Sequenced input: naive CD8+ T cells from PBMCs. The source of these receptors is a man between 18 and 35 years old in good health. Some clones in this sample may be carry-over from other donors' samples.

The chain combines TRBV6-1 with TRBJ2-5; a possible D gene is TRBD1 (6 bases). The germline gives CDR1 MNHNS, CDR2 SASEGT. The V and J ends lost 2 bases and 4 bases respectively, with 14 bases between them. The CDR3 has 15 amino acids. The CDR3 region has the DNA TGTGCCAGCAGTGAACTGAGGGGGACGGGAGAGACCCAGTACTTC. Translating it yields CASSELRGTGETQYF.

The chain links TRBV10-1 to TRBJ2-3; D may be TRBD2 (7 bases). V was trimmed by 0 bases and J by 7 bases, leaving 17 bases between them. This CDR3 region has 16 residues. Germline V gives CDR1 WNHNN, CDR2 SYGVQD (reference sequence). CDR3 in DNA: TGCGCCAGCAGTGAGTCCGCGGGAGTGGGGGCGAATACGCAGTATTTT. This gives the protein CASSESAGVGANTQYF.

V is TRBV9 and J is TRBJ2-7; D may be TRBD2 (6 bases). This CDR3 is 14 amino acids long. Trimming removed 0 bases from V and 6 bases from J, with 13 bases in between. Germline V gene lookup returns CDR1 SGDLS and CDR2 YYNGEE. The CDR3 bases are TGTGCCAGCAGCGTAGACGGGAGTCCGCGCGAGCAGTACTTC. Protein sequence: CASSVDGSPREQYF.

This clone was detected only once. CDR3 DNA: TGTGCCAGCAGCCTCCCCATGGCGGAACCCTACAATGAGCAGTTCTTC. This translates into CASSLPMAEPYNEQFF. This sequence joins TRBV7-8 and TRBJ2-1, with no clear D. The V end lost 5 bases, the J end lost 2 bases, and 16 bases lay between the germline ends. This CDR3 has 16 residues. Germline values: CDR1 SGHVS, CDR2 FQNEAQ.

The chain joins TRBV7-9 to TRBJ2-5, with 11 bases identical to TRBD2. The germline CDR1 and CDR2 sequences are SEHNR and FQNEAQ (reference sequence). After removal of 5 bases from V and 2 bases from J, the junction contained 13 bases not matched to a gene. This CDR3 has 18 residues. The CDR3 protein is CASSPDLTSGSNQETQYF. The DNA of the CDR3 is TGTGCCAGCAGCCCAGATTTAACTAGCGGGAGCAATCAAGAGACCCAGTACTTC.

The chain couples TRBV19 to TRBJ2-7; TRBD1 might be the D (6 bases). The CDR3 length is 14 residues. The V gene's germline CDR1 is LNHDA and CDR2 SQIVND (reference sequence). Trimming stripped 5 bases from V and 2 bases from J, with 13 bases between. The CDR3: CASSLNDRTYEQYF. In nucleotides, the CDR3 is TGTGCCAGTAGTTTAAATGACAGGACCTACGAGCAGTACTTC.

The chain recombines TRBV2 with TRBJ1-2; 7 bases map to TRBD1. Germline V gene lookup returns CDR1 SNHLY and CDR2 FYNNEI. This CDR3 is 14 amino acids long. After removal of 4 bases from V and 3 bases from J, the junction contained 5 bases not matched to a gene. CDR3 in DNA: TGTGCCAGCAGTGTGAACAGGGGCCACTATGGCTACACCTTC. Encoded protein: CASSVNRGHYGYTF.

J is TRBJ2-7 and V is TRBV5-1, with 9 bases fitting TRBD1. CDR1 and CDR2 (germline): SGHRS, YFSETQ. V lost 4 bases, J lost 5 bases, and 7 bases stayed unmatched. The CDR3 runs to 14 residues. This chain's CDR3 is CASSPRDRADEQYF. In DNA, the CDR3 is TGCGCCAGCAGCCCCCGGGACAGGGCGGACGAGCAGTACTTC.

To note about this clone: The sample has other DNA sequences that encode this CDR3 too. The J gene is TRBJ2-2, the V gene TRBV7-8; D gene ambiguous. V lost 1 base and J 6 bases, leaving 3 bases between the germline ends. CDR3 length equals 12 residues. Germline CDR1 reads SGHVS; CDR2 reads FQNEAQ. The CDR3 here is CASSLGAGELFF. DNA for the CDR3: TGTGCCAGCAGCTTAGGAGCCGGGGAGCTGTTTTTT.

The chain combines TRBV5-6 with TRBJ2-5; 12 positions agree with TRBD1. From germline, CDR1 is SGHDT and CDR2 YYEEEE. With V trimmed by 3 bases and J by 5 bases, 5 bases remained unmatched. CDR3 length: 15 residues. CDR3 sequence: CASSSGQGAGETQYF. Here the CDR3 DNA reads TGTGCCAGCAGCTCGGGACAGGGGGCTGGGGAGACCCAGTACTTC.

This chain connects TRBV7-9 to TRBJ2-7; possible D gene TRBD1, 5 bases. Germline values: CDR1 SEHNR, CDR2 FQNEAQ (reference sequence). There are 11 residues in the CDR3. Trimming removed 7 bases at V and 7 bases at J, with 11 bases between. The CDR3 sequence: CASTPGAEQYF. For the CDR3, the DNA is TGTGCCAGCACCCCTGGGGCGGAGCAGTACTTC. Combining the CDR3 with reference TRBV7-9 and TRBJ2-7 gives the whole variable domain DTGVSQNPRHKITKRGQNVTFRCDPISEHNRLYWYRQTLGQGPEFLTYFQNEAQLEKSRLLSDRFSAERPKGSFSTLEIQRTEQGDSAMYLCASTPGAEQYFGPGTRLTVT.

V gene TRBV4-1 combines with J gene TRBJ2-1; 7 nucleotides agree with TRBD2. The CDR3 extends over 16 amino acids. Germline CDR1 reads MGHRA; CDR2 reads YSYEKL. The junction had 5 bases not matched to a gene; V was cut back by 1 base and J by 2 bases. CDR3 nucleotides: TGCGCCAGCAGCCAAGCCCTAGCGGACACCTACAATGAGCAGTTCTTC. Translation gives CASSQALADTYNEQFF.

The J gene is TRBJ1-2, the V gene TRBV5-4; D gene ambiguous. Germline CDR1 reads SGHNT; CDR2 reads YYREEE (reference sequence). The V end lost 0 bases, the J end lost 8 bases, and 20 bases lay between the germline ends. The CDR3 spans 16 residues. CDR3 coding DNA: TGTGCCAGCAGCTTGGATATGCAGGACTTACAAAGGGGCTACACCTTC. This encodes CASSLDMQDLQRGYTF.

The chain employs TRBV7-9 and TRBJ2-1; 9 bases match TRBD1. The CDR3 contains 15 residues. CDR1 is SEHNR, CDR2 FQNEAQ, per germline (reference sequence). Unmatched junction bases numbered 4, after V lost 3 bases and J lost 4 bases. The CDR3 loop reads CASSFGQGIYNEQFF. The CDR3 DNA is TGTGCCAGCAGCTTCGGACAGGGGATATACAATGAGCAGTTCTTC.

This sequence joins TRBV13 and TRBJ1-2; 8 nucleotides agree with TRBD1. The CDR3 is 16 residues long. V lost 3 bases to trimming and J lost 6 bases; unmatched junction nucleotides: 12. The germline CDR1 and CDR2 sequences are PRHDT and FYEKMQ (reference sequence). This chain's CDR3 is CASSFGDRLPGDGYTF. In DNA form, the CDR3 reads TGTGCCAGCAGCTTCGGGGACAGGCTCCCCGGTGATGGCTACACCTTC. The entire variable domain, with the rest obtained from reference TRBV13 and TRBJ1-2, is as follows: AAGVIQSPRHLIKEKRETATLKCYPIPRHDTVYWYQQGPGQDPQFLISFYEKMQSDKGSIPDRFSAQQFSDYHSELNMSSLELGDSALYFCASSFGDRLPGDGYTFGSGTRLTVV.

This chain uses TRBV13 with TRBJ2-1; D uncertain. The CDR3 has 15 residues. Germline lookup yields CDR1 PRHDT and CDR2 FYEKMQ (reference sequence). The V end was cut by 1 base, the J end by 8 bases, with 15 bases between. This CDR3 is CASSLAGVRFDEQFF. In nucleotides, the CDR3 is TGTGCCAGCAGCTTAGCTGGTGTACGCTTCGATGAGCAGTTCTTC.

The chain has TRBV28 and TRBJ2-5; D ambiguous. This CDR3 has 16 residues. V was cut by 5 bases and J by 0 bases, with 16 bases left in between. Germline CDR1 is MDHEN and CDR2 is SYDVKM. The chain's CDR3 is CASSPQTFRDQETQYF. The CDR3 DNA reads as TGTGCCAGCAGTCCCCAGACCTTCCGGGACCAAGAGACCCAGTACTTC.

The chain links TRBV7-2 to TRBJ2-5; D may be TRBD2 (5 bases). V was pared by 0 bases and J by 1 base, with 6 bases between. Per germline, CDR1 SGHTA and CDR2 FQGNSA. CDR3 size: 14 residues. CDR3 nucleotides: TGTGCCAGCAGCTTAGCGCGGGTCCAAGAGACCCAGTACTTC. Translating gives CASSLARVQETQYF.

This rearrangement joins TRBV2 to TRBJ2-1, with 14 nucleotides matching TRBD2. The V and J ends lost 6 bases and 10 bases, in that order; junction bases with no gene match: 8. The CDR3 spans 15 residues. Germline values: CDR1 SNHLY, CDR2 FYNNEI. CDR3 region: CASSGLAGGTGEQFF. CDR3 nucleotides: TGTGCCAGCAGCGGACTAGCGGGAGGCACCGGCGAGCAGTTCTTC.

A single count supports this clone. The chain carries TRBV29-1 and TRBJ2-1, with D hard to call. Trimming stripped 7 bases from V and 1 base from J, with 11 bases between. The CDR3 extends over 13 amino acids. Germline V gives CDR1 SQVTM, CDR2 ANQGSEA. The CDR3, as DNA: TGCAGCGCAACACAGATTTCCTACAATGAGCAGTTCTTC. Residues: CSATQISYNEQFF.

In the case of this clone: The junction and the germline gene differ at one end; a read error may be behind it. The chain couples TRBV27 to TRBJ2-7, with a tentative D call TRBD2 (5 bases). The CDR3 consists of 18 residues. Germline CDR1 MNHEY, CDR2 SMNVEV (reference sequence). CDR3 sequence: CASSLVFEGLRHGYKQYF. CDR3 DNA: TGTGCCAGCAGTTTAGTATTTGAGGGCCTAAGACACGGCTACAAGCAGTACTTC.

The CDR3 region is CASSQESSGYNEQFF. CDR3 in DNA: TGCGCCAGCAGCCAAGAGTCTAGCGGATACAATGAGCAGTTCTTC. The chain links TRBV4-1 to TRBJ2-1; 7 positions agree with TRBD2. Looked up from germline, CDR1 is MGHRA and CDR2 is YSYEKL. Trimming removed 0 bases from V and 4 bases from J; junction bases left unmatched: 3. The CDR3 spans 15 residues.

The chain joins TRBV7-9 to TRBJ1-1, with 8 positions matching TRBD1. J lost 1 base, V lost 5 bases, and 9 bases had no gene match. Germline loops: CDR1 SEHNR, CDR2 FQNEAQ (reference sequence). The CDR3 loop spans 16 amino acids. CDR3 nucleotides: TGTGCCAGCAGCACACCAGACAGGGGCCCGAACACTGAAGCTTTCTTT. Translating it yields CASSTPDRGPNTEAFF.

The chain carries TRBV11-2 and TRBJ2-7, with D hard to call. This CDR3 has 15 amino acids. V lost 0 bases, J lost 4 bases, and 13 bases lay in between. The V gene's germline CDR1 is SGHAT and CDR2 FQNNGV. In DNA form, the CDR3 reads TGTGCCAGCAGCTTAGAGGGTACGAGTGTTTACGAGCAGTACTTC. Protein: CASSLEGTSVYEQYF.